This T cell receptor (beta chain) is from a study of T cells in Graves' hyperthyroidism and ophthalmopathy. Germline loops: CDR1 SNHLY, CDR2 FYNNEI. The germline V and J ends were trimmed by 2 bases and 12 bases, with 10 bases remaining between them. The CDR3 totals 11 residues. Exclusions: uncontrolled infection, other autoimmune disease, pregnancy, lactation. Notes on this clonotype: The target antigen is unknown.

Researchers took RNA transcripts and amplified the TCR beta CDR3 regions from them. The HTBI primer set served for first-round RT-PCR of the TCR CDR3. TCRdb reanalysed the multiplex PCR reads using MiXCR and keeps one entry per CDR3 protein. The data show a few hundred thousand distinct CDR3 sequences, with roughly 46% seen just once and around 20% held by the top ten. Study outcomes and limitations: Model predictions of ophthalmopathy came a median approximately 6 months before onset. Most clonotypes expanded in the thyroid (above 0.001) were also present in blood. Ophthalmopathy stood apart from stable hyperthyroidism in a 13 V-J model.

The clonotype was recovered from an adult woman with Graves' disease, either hyperthyroidism or ophthalmopathy (not recorded which). The rearrangement uses TRBV2 and TRBJ1-2; the D is unclear. Source material: peripheral blood or thyroid tissue (not recorded which). The CDR3 DNA reads TGTGCCAGCAGTGAACCCCCCTCGGACACCTTC. It translates to CASSEPPSDTF.